The 12 T cell receptor beta chains reported below all come from one sample, sequenced in a study of blood T cell repertoires in COVID-19 (dated by TCRdb to 2018 to 2021). The library was built by means of the immunoSEQ multiplex PCR assay. TCRdb retrieved this table from immuneACCESS and kept in-frame rearrangements only. Not all clones are present; in checked studies, unresolved V genes account for under half, and no reason is known for the remainder. This sample comprises 390,000 or so clones, more than 80% of them detected only once. More than 1.4% of the sample comes from the top ten. The source material was peripheral blood. The receptors derive from a young woman with active or convalescent COVID-19.

The rearrangement links TRBV9 to TRBJ1-1, with 10 bases lining up with TRBD1. The CDR3 extends over 19 amino acids. V trimming: 0 bases; J trimming: 0 bases; junction bases outside the gene matches: 11. Germline V gives CDR1 SGDLS, CDR2 YYNGEE. The CDR3, as DNA: TGTGCCAGCAGCGTAGCTACGATGGACAGGGGGTTAATGAACACTGAAGCTTTCTTT. Its translation: CASSVATMDRGLMNTEAFF.

V is TRBV27 and J is TRBJ1-3, with D uncertain. The CDR3 consists of 19 residues. Germline V CDR1 and CDR2: MNHEY, SMNVEV (reference sequence). The V end lost 0 bases, the J end lost 0 bases, and 18 bases lay between the germline ends. This CDR3 reads CASSLSTPWRESSGNTIYF. Written as DNA, the CDR3 is TGTGCCAGCAGTTTATCAACGCCCTGGAGGGAGAGCTCTGGAAACACCATATATTTT.

V gene TRBV29-1 combines with J gene TRBJ1-1; D is ambiguous. V was trimmed by 1 base and J by 4 bases, leaving 13 bases between them. This CDR3 spans 14 amino acids. Germline-derived CDR1 and CDR2 are SQVTM and ANQGSEA. The CDR3 spells CSVEVPGGFTEAFF. In nucleotides, the CDR3 is TGCAGCGTTGAAGTCCCAGGAGGATTCACTGAAGCTTTCTTT.

The chain's CDR3 is CASKEGLAESDTQYF. The CDR3 DNA reads TGTGCCAGCAAAGAGGGACTAGCGGAGTCAGATACGCAGTATTTT. The chain uses TRBV6-5 and TRBJ2-3; 11 bases line up with TRBD2. V shed 7 bases and J 4 bases; nucleotides not matched to a gene: 7. The CDR3 extends over 15 amino acids. The germline V gene has CDR1 MNHEY and CDR2 SVGAGI.

This chain links TRBV27 with TRBJ1-1, with 7 bases matching TRBD1. The CDR3 length is 14 residues. The germline gives CDR1 MNHEY, CDR2 SMNVEV (reference sequence). The junction had 6 bases not matched to a gene; V was cut back by 5 bases and J by 3 bases. The CDR3 region has the DNA TGTGCCAGCAGTGTAAAACAGGGGTACACTGAAGCTTTCTTT. Translated: CASSVKQGYTEAFF.

The chain is built from TRBV25-1 and TRBJ1-4; 10 nucleotides align to TRBD1. The CDR3 runs to 18 residues. Trimming took 6 bases from V and 5 from J; bases not matched to a gene: 15. From germline, CDR1 is MGHDK and CDR2 SYGVNS. CDR3 sequence reads: CASRQTGGILIGNEKLFF. The CDR3 DNA follows: TGTGCCAGCAGGCAGACAGGGGGCATATTAATAGGCAATGAAAAACTGTTTTTT. Looking up the rest from reference TRBV25-1 and TRBJ1-4 gives the full variable domain: EADIYQTPRYLVIGTGKKITLECSQTMGHDKMYWYQQDPGMELHLIHYSYGVNSTEKGDLSSESTVSRIRTEHFPLTLESARPSHTSQYLCASRQTGGILIGNEKLFFGSGTQLSVL.

The chain has TRBV29-1 and TRBJ2-1; 16 bases align to TRBD2. V was pared by 5 bases and J by 6 bases, with 13 bases of the junction left unmatched. From germline, CDR1 is SQVTM and CDR2 ANQGSEA. CDR3 size: 18 residues. DNA for the CDR3: TGCAGCGTTTTGGTAGGGACTAGCGGGGGGGCGGTTATCAATGAGCAGTTCTTC. Amino acid sequence: CSVLVGTSGGAVINEQFF.

The rearrangement uses TRBV7-9 and TRBJ1-1, with D maybe TRBD1 (5 bases). CDR1 and CDR2 from the germline V gene are SEHNR and FQNEAQ (reference sequence). The CDR3 has 14 residues. V lost 5 bases and J lost 4, with 14 bases in between. Here the CDR3 DNA reads TGTGCCAGCAGCCAATGTCTGGGGGGCACTGAAGCTTTCTTT. It is translated as CASSQCLGGTEAFF.

This clone showed up just a few times. The chain recombines TRBV2 with TRBJ1-2, with 10 bases matching TRBD1. The CDR3 sequence is 16 residues long. Germline values: CDR1 SNHLY, CDR2 FYNNEI. The V segment lost 5 bases and the J segment 6 bases; nucleotides outside the gene matches: 12. DNA of the CDR3: TGTGCCAGCAGTTCTATTACGGGACAGGGGAGGGATGGCTACACCTTC. Translation: CASSSITGQGRDGYTF.

This chain joins TRBV7-8 and TRBJ2-1; no definite D call. V lost 1 base, J lost 6 bases, and 7 bases lay in between. The length of the CDR3 is 13 residues. CDR1 and CDR2 from the germline V gene are SGHVS and FQNEAQ. CDR3 loop: CASSLGLPNEQFF. Here the CDR3 DNA reads TGTGCCAGCAGCTTAGGTCTTCCCAATGAGCAGTTCTTC.

This chain connects TRBV19 to TRBJ2-3, with 11 nucleotides matching TRBD2. This CDR3 comprises 15 residues. Trimming at V came to 4 bases and at J to 4 bases, leaving 4 bases not matched to a gene. CDR1 and CDR2 from the germline V gene are LNHDA and SQIVND (reference sequence). The CDR3 sequence: CASSSTSGGSDTQYF. DNA of the CDR3: TGTGCCAGTAGTAGCACTAGCGGGGGTTCAGATACGCAGTATTTT.

The chain employs TRBV9 and TRBJ1-5; D is unresolved. The ends were cut back, 0 bases at V and 4 bases at J, with 5 bases in the middle. There are 13 residues in the CDR3. Germline CDR1 SGDLS, CDR2 YYNGEE. The CDR3 nucleotides read TGTGCCAGCAGCGTAGGAGAGAATCAGCCCCAGCATTTT. Translated, it gives CASSVGENQPQHF.